Detailed here is one T cell receptor beta chain. The data were obtained in a study of T cell responses to AZD1222 COVID-19 vaccine. The protocol was immunoSEQ multiplex PCR, while the TCRdb copy is restricted to in-frame clones and leaves out a portion. Of about 110,000 clones listed, about 90% are singletons. This clonotype originated in an adult who received the AZD1222 COVID-19 vaccine. Source: peripheral blood, taken 28 days after the second AZD1222 dose.

The CDR3 bases are TGTGCCAGCAGTTCTCTTCGGGGTGGAGTGAACACTGAAGCTTTCTTT. It codes for CASSSLRGGVNTEAFF. The chain carries TRBV5-4 and TRBJ1-1; no clear D gene. There are 16 residues in the CDR3. V lost 5 bases, J lost 0 bases, and 17 bases lay in between. Germline CDR1 SGHNT, CDR2 YYREEE (reference sequence).